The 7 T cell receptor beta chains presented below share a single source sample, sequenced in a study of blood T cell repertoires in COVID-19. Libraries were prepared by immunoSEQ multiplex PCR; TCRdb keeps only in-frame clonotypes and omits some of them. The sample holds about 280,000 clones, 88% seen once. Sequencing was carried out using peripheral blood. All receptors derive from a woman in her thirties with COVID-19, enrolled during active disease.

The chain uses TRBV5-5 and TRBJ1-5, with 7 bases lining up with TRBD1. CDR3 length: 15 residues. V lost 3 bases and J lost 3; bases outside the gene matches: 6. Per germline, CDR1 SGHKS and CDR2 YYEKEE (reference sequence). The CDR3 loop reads CASSSTGQVNQPQHF. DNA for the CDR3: TGTGCCAGCAGCTCCACCGGACAGGTCAATCAGCCCCAGCATTTT.

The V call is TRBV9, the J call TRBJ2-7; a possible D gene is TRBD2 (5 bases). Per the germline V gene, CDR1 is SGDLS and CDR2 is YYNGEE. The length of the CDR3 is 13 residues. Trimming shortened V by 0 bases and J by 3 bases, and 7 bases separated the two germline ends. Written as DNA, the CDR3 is TGTGCCAGCAGCGTAGAGGGAGACTACGAGCAGTACTTC. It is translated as CASSVEGDYEQYF.

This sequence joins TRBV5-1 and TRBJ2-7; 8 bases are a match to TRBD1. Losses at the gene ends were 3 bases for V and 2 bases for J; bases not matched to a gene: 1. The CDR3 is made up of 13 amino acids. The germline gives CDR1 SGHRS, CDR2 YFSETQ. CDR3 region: CASSWGQAYEQYF. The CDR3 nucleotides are TGCGCCAGCAGCTGGGGACAGGCCTACGAGCAGTACTTC.

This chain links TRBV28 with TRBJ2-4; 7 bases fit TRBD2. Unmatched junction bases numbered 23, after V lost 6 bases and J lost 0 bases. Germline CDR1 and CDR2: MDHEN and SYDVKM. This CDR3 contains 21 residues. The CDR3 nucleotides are TGTGCCAGCAGCCTCAAGCCGCCGCGGGAGAGGTTATCATTAGCCAAAAACATTCAGTACTTC. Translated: CASSLKPPRERLSLAKNIQYF.

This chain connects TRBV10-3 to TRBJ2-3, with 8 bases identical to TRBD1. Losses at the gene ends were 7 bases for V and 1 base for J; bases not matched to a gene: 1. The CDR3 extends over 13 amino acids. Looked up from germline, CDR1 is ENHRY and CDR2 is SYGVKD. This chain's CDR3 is CAIKGQGTDTQYF. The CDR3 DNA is TGTGCCATCAAGGGACAGGGCACAGATACGCAGTATTTT.

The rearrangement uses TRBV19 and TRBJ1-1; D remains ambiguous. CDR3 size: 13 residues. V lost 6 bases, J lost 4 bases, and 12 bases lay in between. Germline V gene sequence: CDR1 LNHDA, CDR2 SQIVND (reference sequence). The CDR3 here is CASREGAGTEAFF. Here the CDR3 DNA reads TGTGCCAGTAGAGAGGGAGCCGGCACTGAAGCTTTCTTT.

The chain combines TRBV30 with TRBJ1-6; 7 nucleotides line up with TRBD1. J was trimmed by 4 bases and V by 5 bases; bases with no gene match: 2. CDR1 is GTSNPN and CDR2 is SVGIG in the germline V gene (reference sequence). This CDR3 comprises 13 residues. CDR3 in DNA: TGTGCCTGGCTGGGACAGTATAATTCACCCCTCCACTTT. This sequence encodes CAWLGQYNSPLHF.